This T cell receptor (beta chain) was identified in a study of T-cell memory formation after mild COVID-19. Background on the study: TCR clusters were mostly confined to one donor each. Regarding the study as a whole: Contracting CD4+ clones sat mainly in CM and EM; CD8+ in EMRA. Clones contracting over day 15 to 85 were CD4/CD8 balanced, with later expanders leaning CD4+.

In regard to this clonotype: What it binds is not known.

From 5'RACE with constant-segment primers came TCR alpha and TCR beta cDNA libraries that carried sample barcodes and UMIs. MiXCR, applied by TCRdb to the 5' RACE reads, yields one record per CDR3 protein. The profile covers fewer than 300,000 distinct CDR3 sequences, with approximately 15% appearing a single time and approximately 20% taken by the ten largest. V dropped 0 bases and J dropped 14 bases, with 19 bases sitting between them. The germline V gene has CDR1 SGHRS and CDR2 YFSETQ. The CDR3 runs 14 residues. The chain is built from TRBV5-1 and TRBJ2-3; unclear D gene. The sequenced sample was PBMCs or a T cell subset sorted from them (not recorded which). The sequence derives from a young man who had mild COVID-19 (a few samples of this study predate the infection). Cell type and time point are not known. In DNA form, the CDR3 reads TGCGCCAGCAGCTTGGAAGGAATCTCTTTATCTCGGTATTTT. Encoded protein: CASSLEGISLSRYF.